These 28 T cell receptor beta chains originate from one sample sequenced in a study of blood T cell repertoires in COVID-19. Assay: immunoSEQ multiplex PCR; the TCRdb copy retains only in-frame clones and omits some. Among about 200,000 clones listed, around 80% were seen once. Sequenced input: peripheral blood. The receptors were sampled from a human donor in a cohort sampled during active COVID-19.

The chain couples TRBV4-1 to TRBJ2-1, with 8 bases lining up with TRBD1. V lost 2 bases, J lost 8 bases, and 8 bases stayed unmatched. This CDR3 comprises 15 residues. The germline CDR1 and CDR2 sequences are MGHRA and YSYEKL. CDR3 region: CASSQLGRGRDEQFF. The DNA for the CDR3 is TGCGCCAGCAGCCAACTAGGCAGGGGGCGAGATGAGCAGTTCTTC.

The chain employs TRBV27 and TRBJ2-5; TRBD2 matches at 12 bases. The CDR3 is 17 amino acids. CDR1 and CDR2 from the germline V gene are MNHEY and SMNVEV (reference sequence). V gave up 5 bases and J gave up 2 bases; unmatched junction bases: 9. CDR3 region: CASSVLWTSGIQETQYF. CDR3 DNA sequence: TGTGCCAGCAGTGTACTCTGGACTAGCGGGATACAAGAGACCCAGTACTTC.

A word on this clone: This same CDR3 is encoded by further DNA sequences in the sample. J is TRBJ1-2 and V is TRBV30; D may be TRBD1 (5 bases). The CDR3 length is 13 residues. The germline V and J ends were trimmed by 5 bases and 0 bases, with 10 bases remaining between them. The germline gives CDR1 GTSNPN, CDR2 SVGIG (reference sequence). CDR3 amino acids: CAWQGRANYGYTF. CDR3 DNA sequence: TGTGCCTGGCAGGGCAGAGCTAACTATGGCTACACCTTC. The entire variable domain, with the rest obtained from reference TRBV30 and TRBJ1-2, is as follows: SQTIHQWPATLVQPVGSPLSLECTVEGTSNPNLYWYRQAAGRGLQLLFYSVGIGQISSEVPQNLSASRPQDRQFILSSKKLLLSDSGFYLCAWQGRANYGYTFGSGTRLTVV.

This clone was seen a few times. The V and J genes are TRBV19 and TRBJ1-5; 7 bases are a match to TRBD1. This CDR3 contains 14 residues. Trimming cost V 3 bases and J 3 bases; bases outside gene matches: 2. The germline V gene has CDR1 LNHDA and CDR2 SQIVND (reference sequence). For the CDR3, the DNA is TGTGCCAGTAGTATGGACAGGTACAATCAGCCCCAGCATTTT. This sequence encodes CASSMDRYNQPQHF.

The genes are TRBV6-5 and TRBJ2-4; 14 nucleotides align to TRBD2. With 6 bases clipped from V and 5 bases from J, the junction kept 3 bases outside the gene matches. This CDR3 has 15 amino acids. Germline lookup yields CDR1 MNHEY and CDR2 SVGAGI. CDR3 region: CASRGLAGEENIQYF. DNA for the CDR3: TGTGCCAGCAGGGGACTAGCGGGAGAGGAAAACATTCAGTACTTC.

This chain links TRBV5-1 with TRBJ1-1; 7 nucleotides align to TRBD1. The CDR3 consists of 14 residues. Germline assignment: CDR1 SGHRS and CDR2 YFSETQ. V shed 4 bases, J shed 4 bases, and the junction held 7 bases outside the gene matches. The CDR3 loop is CASSRQGVSTEAFF. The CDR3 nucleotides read TGCGCCAGCAGCCGACAGGGTGTAAGCACTGAAGCTTTCTTT.

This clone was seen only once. In nucleotides, the CDR3 is TGTGCCAGCAGTGAGTCTCCGGTGGATACGCAGTATTTT. This sequence encodes CASSESPVDTQYF. This rearrangement joins TRBV7-9 to TRBJ2-3; D remains ambiguous. V was shortened by 6 bases and J by 6 bases, with 13 bases between the two germline ends. The CDR3 runs to 13 residues. CDR1 is SEHNR and CDR2 is FQNEAQ in the germline V gene (reference sequence).

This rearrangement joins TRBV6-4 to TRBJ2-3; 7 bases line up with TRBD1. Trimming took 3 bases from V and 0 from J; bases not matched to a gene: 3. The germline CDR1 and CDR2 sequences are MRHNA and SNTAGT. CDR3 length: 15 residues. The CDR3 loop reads CASSEMGQSTDTQYF. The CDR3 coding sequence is TGTGCCAGCAGTGAAATGGGACAGAGCACAGATACGCAGTATTTT.

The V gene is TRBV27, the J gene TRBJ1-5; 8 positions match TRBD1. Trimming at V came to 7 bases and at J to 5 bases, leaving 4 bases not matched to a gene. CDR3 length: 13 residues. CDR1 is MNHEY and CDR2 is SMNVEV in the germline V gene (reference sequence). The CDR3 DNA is TGTGCCAGCAAGACAGGGGCTGATCAGCCCCAGCATTTT. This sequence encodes CASKTGADQPQHF.

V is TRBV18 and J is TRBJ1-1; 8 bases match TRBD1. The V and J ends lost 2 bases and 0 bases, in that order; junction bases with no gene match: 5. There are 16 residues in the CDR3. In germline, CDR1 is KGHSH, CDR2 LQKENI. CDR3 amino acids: CASSPIATGVNTEAFF. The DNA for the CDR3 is TGTGCCAGCTCACCAATCGCGACAGGGGTGAACACTGAAGCTTTCTTT.

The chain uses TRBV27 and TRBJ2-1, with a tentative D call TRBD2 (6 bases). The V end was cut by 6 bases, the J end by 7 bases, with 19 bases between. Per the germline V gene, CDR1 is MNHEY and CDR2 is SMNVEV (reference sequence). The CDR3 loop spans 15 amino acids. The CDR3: CASSRGGPELNEQFF. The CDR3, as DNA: TGTGCCAGCAGCCGCGGAGGGCCGGAATTAAATGAGCAGTTCTTC.

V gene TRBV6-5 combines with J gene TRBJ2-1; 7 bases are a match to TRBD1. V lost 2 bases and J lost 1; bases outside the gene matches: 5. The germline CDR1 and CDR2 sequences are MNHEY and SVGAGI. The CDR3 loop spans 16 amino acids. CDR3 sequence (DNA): TGTGCCAGCAGTTACACTACAGGGGTGTCCTACAATGAGCAGTTCTTC. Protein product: CASSYTTGVSYNEQFF.

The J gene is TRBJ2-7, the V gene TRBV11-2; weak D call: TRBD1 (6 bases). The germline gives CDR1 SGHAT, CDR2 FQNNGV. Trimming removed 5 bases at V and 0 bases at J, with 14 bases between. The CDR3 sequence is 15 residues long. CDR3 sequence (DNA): TGTGCCAGCAGCCCCCCGGGACACCACTCCTACGAGCAGTACTTC. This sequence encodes CASSPPGHHSYEQYF.

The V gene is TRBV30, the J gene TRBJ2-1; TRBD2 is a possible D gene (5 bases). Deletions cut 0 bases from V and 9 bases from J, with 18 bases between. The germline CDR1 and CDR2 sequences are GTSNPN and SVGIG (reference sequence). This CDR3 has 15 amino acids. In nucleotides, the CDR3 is TGTGCCTGGAGTGTACGCCTAGAGGGAATGGCTGAGCAGTTCTTC. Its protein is CAWSVRLEGMAEQFF. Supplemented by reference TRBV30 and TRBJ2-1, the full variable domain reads SQTIHQWPATLVQPVGSPLSLECTVEGTSNPNLYWYRQAAGRGLQLLFYSVGIGQISSEVPQNLSASRPQDRQFILSSKKLLLSDSGFYLCAWSVRLEGMAEQFFGPGTRLTVL.

CDR3 amino acids: CSVAGLASTNEQFF. CDR3 in DNA: TGCAGCGTGGCGGGACTAGCGAGTACGAATGAGCAGTTCTTC. This sequence joins TRBV29-1 and TRBJ2-1; 10 nucleotides match TRBD2. Germline V CDR1 and CDR2: SQVTM, ANQGSEA. The V segment lost 6 bases and the J segment 7 bases; nucleotides outside the gene matches: 9. This CDR3 is 14 amino acids long.

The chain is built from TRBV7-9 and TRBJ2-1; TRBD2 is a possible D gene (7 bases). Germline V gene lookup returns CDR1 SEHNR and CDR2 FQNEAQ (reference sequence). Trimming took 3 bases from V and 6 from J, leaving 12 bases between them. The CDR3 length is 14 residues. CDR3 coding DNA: TGTGCCAGCAGCTTGGGGGGGGCTGGCAATGAGCAGTTCTTC. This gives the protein CASSLGGAGNEQFF.

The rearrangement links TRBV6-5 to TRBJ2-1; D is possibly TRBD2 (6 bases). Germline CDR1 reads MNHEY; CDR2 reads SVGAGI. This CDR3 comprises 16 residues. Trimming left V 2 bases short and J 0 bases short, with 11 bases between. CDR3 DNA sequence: TGTGCCAGCAGTTACGGAAGGACTACCTCCTACAATGAGCAGTTCTTC. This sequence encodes CASSYGRTTSYNEQFF.

The CDR3 is CASSPRLLEQFF. CDR3 nucleotide sequence: TGTGCCAGCTCACCACGACTTCTTGAGCAGTTCTTC. This sequence joins TRBV18 and TRBJ2-1; D not resolved. Deletions cut 1 base from V and 9 bases from J, with 7 bases between. Germline V lookup: CDR1 KGHSH, CDR2 LQKENI. CDR3 size: 12 residues. The entire variable domain, with the rest obtained from reference TRBV18 and TRBJ2-1, is as follows: NAGVMQNPRHLVRRRGQEARLRCSPMKGHSHVYWYRQLPEEGLKFMVYLQKENIIDESGMPKERFSAEFPKEGPSILRIQQVVRGDSAAYFCASSPRLLEQFFGPGTRLTVL.

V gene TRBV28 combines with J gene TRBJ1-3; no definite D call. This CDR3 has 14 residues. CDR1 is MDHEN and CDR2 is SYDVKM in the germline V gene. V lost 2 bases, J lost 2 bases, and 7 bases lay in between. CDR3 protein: CASSLPSAGNTIYF. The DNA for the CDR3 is TGTGCCAGCAGTTTACCCTCAGCTGGAAACACCATATATTTT.

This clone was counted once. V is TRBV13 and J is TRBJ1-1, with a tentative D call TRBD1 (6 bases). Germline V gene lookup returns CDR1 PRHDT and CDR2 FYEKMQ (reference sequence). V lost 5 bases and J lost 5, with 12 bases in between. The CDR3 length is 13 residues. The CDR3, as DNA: TGTGCCAGCAGCCGCCACAGGGTTACTGAAGCTTTCTTT. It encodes CASSRHRVTEAFF.

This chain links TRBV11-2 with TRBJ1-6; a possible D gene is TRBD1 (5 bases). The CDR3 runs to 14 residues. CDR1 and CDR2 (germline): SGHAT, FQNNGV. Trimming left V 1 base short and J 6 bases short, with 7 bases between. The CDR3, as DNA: TGTGCCAGCAGCTTAGTCAGGGCTAATTCACCCCTCCACTTT. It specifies CASSLVRANSPLHF. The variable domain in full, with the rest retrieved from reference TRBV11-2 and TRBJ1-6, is EAGVAQSPRYKIIEKRQSVAFWCNPISGHATLYWYQQILGQGPKLLIQFQNNGVVDDSQLPKDRFSAERLKGVDSTLKIQPAKLEDSAVYLCASSLVRANSPLHFGNGTRLTVT.

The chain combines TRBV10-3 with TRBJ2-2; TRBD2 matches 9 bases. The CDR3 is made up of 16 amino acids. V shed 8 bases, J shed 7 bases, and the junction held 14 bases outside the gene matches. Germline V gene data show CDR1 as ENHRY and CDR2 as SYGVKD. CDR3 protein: CAIGSSSGKINGELFF. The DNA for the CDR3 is TGTGCCATCGGTTCATCTAGCGGGAAAATTAACGGGGAGCTGTTTTTT.

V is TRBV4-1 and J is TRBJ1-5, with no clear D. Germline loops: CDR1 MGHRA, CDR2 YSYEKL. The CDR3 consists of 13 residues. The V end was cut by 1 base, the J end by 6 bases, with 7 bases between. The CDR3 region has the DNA TGCGCCAGCAGCCAAGGCCCCGGTCAGCCCCAGCATTTT. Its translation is CASSQGPGQPQHF.

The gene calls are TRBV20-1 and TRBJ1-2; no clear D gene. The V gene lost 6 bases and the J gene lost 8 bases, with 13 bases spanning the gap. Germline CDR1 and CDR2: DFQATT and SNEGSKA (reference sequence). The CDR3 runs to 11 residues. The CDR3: CSAPLEGGYTF. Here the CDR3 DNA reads TGCAGTGCACCGCTGGAGGGCGGCTACACCTTC.

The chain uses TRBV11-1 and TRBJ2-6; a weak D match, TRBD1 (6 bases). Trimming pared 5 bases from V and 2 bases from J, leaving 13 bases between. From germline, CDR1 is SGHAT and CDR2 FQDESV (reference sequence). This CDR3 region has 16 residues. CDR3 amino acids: CASSQDRYPGANVLTF. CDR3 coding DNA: TGTGCCAGCAGCCAAGACAGGTACCCTGGGGCCAACGTCCTGACTTTC.

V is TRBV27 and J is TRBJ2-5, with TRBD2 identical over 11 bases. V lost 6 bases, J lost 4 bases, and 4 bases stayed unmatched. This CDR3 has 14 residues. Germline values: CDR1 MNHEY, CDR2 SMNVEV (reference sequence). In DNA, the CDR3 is TGTGCCAGCAGACCGCTAGCGGGGGGAGAGACCCAGTACTTC. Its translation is CASRPLAGGETQYF.

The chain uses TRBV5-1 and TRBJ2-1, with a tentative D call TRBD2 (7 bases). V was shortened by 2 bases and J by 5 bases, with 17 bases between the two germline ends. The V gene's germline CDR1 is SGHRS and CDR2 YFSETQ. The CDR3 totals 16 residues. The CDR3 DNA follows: TGCGCCAGCAGCTTAAGGGAGGGGGACACCAACAATGAGCAGTTCTTC. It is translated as CASSLREGDTNNEQFF.

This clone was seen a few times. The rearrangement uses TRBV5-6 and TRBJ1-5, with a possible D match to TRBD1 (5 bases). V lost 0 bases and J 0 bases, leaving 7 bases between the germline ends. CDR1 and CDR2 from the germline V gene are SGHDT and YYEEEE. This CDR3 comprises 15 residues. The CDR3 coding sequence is TGTGCCAGCAGCTTGGGGGGCCTTAGCAATCAGCCCCAGCATTTT. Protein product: CASSLGGLSNQPQHF.